One and the same sample provided the 30 T cell receptor beta chains below, sequenced in a study of T cell changes during pregnancy in multiple sclerosis. Assay used: immunoSEQ multiplex PCR; TCRdb lists only in-frame clones, some missing. The sample has around 80,000 clones, under 95% seen once. The sample consisted of peripheral blood, taken before pregnancy. These receptors originate from a female donor with multiple sclerosis, enrolled in a pregnancy study.

The chain joins TRBV4-1 to TRBJ1-2; possibly TRBD1 for D (5 bases). The ends were cut back, 4 bases at V and 8 bases at J, with 20 bases in the middle. Germline V gene sequence: CDR1 MGHRA, CDR2 YSYEKL. The CDR3 covers 15 residues. The CDR3 coding sequence is TGCGCCAGCAGCCGGGGGAGGGGAGAGGGGATGGGCTACACCTTC. Translated, it gives CASSRGRGEGMGYTF.

The DNA for the CDR3 is TGCAGCGTCGGAACAGAAACGCAGCCCCAGCATTTT. Its translation: CSVGTETQPQHF. The chain employs TRBV29-1 and TRBJ1-5, with unresolved D. Germline V gene data show CDR1 as SQVTM and CDR2 as ANQGSEA. Trimming removed 6 bases from V and 7 bases from J, with 13 bases in between. This CDR3 contains 12 residues.

About this clone: An end of the junction differs from the germline gene, which may be a read error. The V call is TRBV7-9, the J call TRBJ1-1; D is uncertain. Germline lookup yields CDR1 SEHNR and CDR2 FQNEAQ (reference sequence). The length of the CDR3 is 16 residues. The CDR3 DNA sequence: TGTGCCAGCAGCCTAGCCGGGTTCCGCTCGAACACTGAAGCTTTCTTT. It translates to CASSLAGFRSNTEAFF.

CDR3 nucleotides: TGTGCCAGTAGTCTAGGTATGGACAGTAACTATGGCTACACCTTC. This translates into CASSLGMDSNYGYTF. The chain has TRBV19 and TRBJ1-2; maybe TRBD1 (6 bases). This CDR3 has 15 amino acids. Germline CDR1 reads LNHDA; CDR2 reads SQIVND (reference sequence). The V end was cut by 5 bases, the J end by 1 base, with 14 bases between.

This clone was recorded a few times. The rearrangement uses TRBV19 and TRBJ1-4, with 9 bases lining up with TRBD1. The J segment lost 4 bases and the V segment lost 3 bases, leaving 6 bases of the junction unmatched. CDR3 size: 16 residues. From germline, CDR1 is LNHDA and CDR2 SQIVND (reference sequence). Written as DNA, the CDR3 is TGTGCCAGTAGTATCTTATGGACAGGGGATAATGAAAAACTGTTTTTT. This codes for CASSILWTGDNEKLFF. The full variable domain, its missing parts supplied by reference TRBV19 and TRBJ1-4, is DGGITQSPKYLFRKEGQNVTLSCEQNLNHDAMYWYRQDPGQGLRLIYYSQIVNDFQKGDIAEGYSVSREKKESFPLTVTSAQKNPTAFYLCASSILWTGDNEKLFFGSGTQLSVL.

This chain uses TRBV14 with TRBJ2-1; 9 nucleotides match TRBD1. Germline V gene sequence: CDR1 SGHDN, CDR2 FVKESK. J was trimmed by 4 bases and V by 3 bases; bases with no gene match: 4. This CDR3 region has 15 residues. This CDR3 reads CASSHLGTGYNEQFF. The CDR3 nucleotides are TGTGCCAGCAGCCATCTTGGGACAGGGTACAATGAGCAGTTCTTC.

This chain connects TRBV30 to TRBJ1-2; 7 bases align to TRBD1. The V segment lost 6 bases and the J segment 3 bases; nucleotides outside the gene matches: 10. The CDR3 contains 14 residues. Germline lookup yields CDR1 GTSNPN and CDR2 SVGIG (reference sequence). The CDR3, as DNA: TGTGCCTGTCTACAGGGGTATCCGGACTATGGCTACACCTTC. This sequence encodes CACLQGYPDYGYTF.

The gene calls are TRBV4-1 and TRBJ2-5, with 12 bases lining up with TRBD2. Germline V gives CDR1 MGHRA, CDR2 YSYEKL. The CDR3 contains 17 residues. The J segment lost 5 bases and the V segment lost 0 bases, leaving 7 bases of the junction unmatched. CDR3 sequence reads: CASSQDPSGGAVETQYF. The CDR3 DNA is TGCGCCAGCAGCCAAGACCCTAGCGGGGGGGCCGTTGAGACCCAGTACTTC.

This rearrangement joins TRBV6-5 to TRBJ2-7; tentative D call: TRBD1 (5 bases). V lost 5 bases, J lost 0 bases, and 5 bases lay in between. This CDR3 comprises 12 residues. Germline CDR1 and CDR2: MNHEY and SVGAGI. The CDR3 region has the DNA TGTGCCAGCAGTACAGGCTCCTACGAGCAGTACTTC. Translation gives CASSTGSYEQYF.

The chain joins TRBV7-2 to TRBJ2-7, with 7 bases fitting TRBD1. J was trimmed by 2 bases and V by 4 bases; bases with no gene match: 5. CDR1 and CDR2 from the germline V gene are SGHTA and FQGNSA. The CDR3 runs 14 residues. This CDR3 is CASSWGQYPYEQYF. DNA of the CDR3: TGTGCCAGCAGCTGGGGACAGTACCCCTACGAGCAGTACTTC.

The chain uses TRBV6-1 and TRBJ2-7, with 7 bases aligning to TRBD2. This CDR3 is 17 amino acids long. The V gene's germline CDR1 is MNHNS and CDR2 SASEGT. V gave up 0 bases and J gave up 4 bases; unmatched junction bases: 12. The CDR3 nucleotides are TGTGCCAGCAGTGAAGCAACAGATCCGGGGGGAGGGTACGAGCAGTACTTC. Protein: CASSEATDPGGGYEQYF.

The rearrangement joins TRBV5-4 to TRBJ1-4; 7 bases match TRBD1. Losses at the gene ends were 2 bases for V and 6 bases for J; bases not matched to a gene: 4. CDR1 and CDR2 from the germline V gene are SGHNT and YYREEE (reference sequence). The CDR3 sequence is 14 residues long. This chain's CDR3 is CASSLRGTDEKLFF. For the CDR3, the DNA is TGTGCCAGCAGCTTACGTGGGACAGATGAAAAACTGTTTTTT.

V and J are TRBV6-6 and TRBJ2-5; 9 bases align to TRBD2. Germline-derived CDR1 and CDR2 are MNHNY and SVGAGI (reference sequence). The CDR3 runs to 14 residues. V lost 6 bases and J lost 7; bases outside the gene matches: 9. The CDR3 loop reads CASSKAGGPWTQYF. Written as DNA, the CDR3 is TGTGCCAGCAGCAAAGCGGGGGGCCCGTGGACCCAGTACTTC.

The rearrangement uses TRBV6-6 and TRBJ1-1, with D maybe TRBD1 (5 bases). The CDR3 loop spans 11 amino acids. Germline CDR1 and CDR2: MNHNY and SVGAGI (reference sequence). V shed 7 bases and J shed 8 bases, with 11 bases lying between them. CDR3 DNA sequence: TGTGCCAGCACCATGGGGGGGGAAGCTTTCTTT. It yields the protein CASTMGGEAFF.

The gene calls are TRBV4-1 and TRBJ1-3, with 8 positions matching TRBD1. The CDR3 has 17 amino acids. Per germline, CDR1 MGHRA and CDR2 YSYEKL. V trimming: 4 bases; J trimming: 1 base; junction bases outside the gene matches: 9. Here the CDR3 DNA reads TGCGCCAGCAGCCCAGTAGCAGGGGGCTATTCTGGAAACACCATATATTTT. It translates to CASSPVAGGYSGNTIYF.

This chain uses TRBV6-4 with TRBJ2-1, with 11 bases identical to TRBD2. Germline V gene lookup returns CDR1 MRHNA and CDR2 SNTAGT. Trimming took 6 bases from V and 8 from J; bases not matched to a gene: 12. The CDR3 spans 16 residues. CDR3 amino acids: CASSGDASGGSHEQFF. CDR3 bases: TGTGCCAGCAGCGGGGACGCTAGCGGGGGGTCGCATGAGCAGTTCTTC.

The CDR3 loop reads CAWSRPEGQFF. CDR3 DNA: TGTGCCTGGAGTCGACCCGAGGGACAGTTCTTC. The rearrangement uses TRBV30 and TRBJ2-1; perhaps TRBD2 as D (5 bases). Germline loops: CDR1 GTSNPN, CDR2 SVGIG (reference sequence). The CDR3 spans 11 residues. Trimming took 2 bases from V and 13 from J, leaving 12 bases between them.

This chain links TRBV7-2 with TRBJ2-7; 9 nucleotides agree with TRBD1. CDR1 SGHTA and CDR2 FQGNSA come from the germline V gene. The CDR3 length is 15 residues. Unmatched junction bases numbered 12, after V lost 5 bases and J lost 7 bases. CDR3 region: CASSPRVGQGREQYF. In DNA form, the CDR3 reads TGTGCCAGCAGCCCTCGTGTGGGACAGGGTAGGGAGCAGTACTTC.

This rearrangement joins TRBV6-1 to TRBJ1-6, with D maybe TRBD1 (6 bases). The CDR3 spans 13 residues. Germline CDR1 is MNHNS and CDR2 is SASEGT. The germline V and J ends were trimmed by 4 bases and 9 bases, with 10 bases remaining between them. The CDR3 region has the DNA TGTGCCAGCAGTGCTACAGGGTTTTCACCCCTCCACTTT. It translates to CASSATGFSPLHF.

V and J are TRBV14 and TRBJ1-3, with TRBD1 as a possible D gene (5 bases). In germline, CDR1 is SGHDN, CDR2 FVKESK. There are 13 residues in the CDR3. Trimming cost V 1 base and J 4 bases, with 5 bases left between them. CDR3 nucleotide sequence: TGTGCCAGCAGCCAAGCAGGGGGAAACACCATATATTTT. Protein: CASSQAGGNTIYF.

The sample holds one count of this clone. The chain uses TRBV5-1 and TRBJ2-7, with TRBD1 matching over 10 bases. The CDR3 has 16 amino acids. Per germline, CDR1 SGHRS and CDR2 YFSETQ. V lost 5 bases to trimming and J lost 4 bases; unmatched junction nucleotides: 12. Here the CDR3 reads CASRLRPGQGLYEQYF. In nucleotides, the CDR3 is TGCGCCAGCAGGTTGCGACCGGGACAGGGGTTATACGAGCAGTACTTC.

This chain connects TRBV7-9 to TRBJ2-6; D is uncertain. The CDR3 contains 15 residues. The germline gives CDR1 SEHNR, CDR2 FQNEAQ (reference sequence). Trimming took 3 bases from V and 0 from J, leaving 6 bases between them. CDR3 DNA: TGTGCCAGCAGCTTTTCAGTCTCTGGGGCCAACGTCCTGACTTTC. Translated: CASSFSVSGANVLTF.

CDR3 amino acids: CASSFAQGEKGNTIYF. As DNA, the CDR3 is TGTGCCAGCAGCTTTGCCCAGGGGGAGAAGGGAAACACCATATATTTT. The chain links TRBV13 to TRBJ1-3, with 7 bases that match TRBD1. The CDR3 contains 16 residues. Per germline, CDR1 PRHDT and CDR2 FYEKMQ (reference sequence). V lost 3 bases and J lost 4; bases outside the gene matches: 9.

The genes are TRBV30 and TRBJ1-1; D unclear. The germline V gene encodes CDR1 GTSNPN and CDR2 SVGIG (reference sequence). V was pared by 0 bases and J by 4 bases, with 21 bases between. This CDR3 is 17 amino acids long. The CDR3 here is CAWSVRGFGSRGTEAFF. CDR3 coding DNA: TGTGCCTGGAGTGTACGAGGGTTCGGTTCCCGTGGCACTGAAGCTTTCTTT. The entire variable domain, with the rest obtained from reference TRBV30 and TRBJ1-1, is as follows: SQTIHQWPATLVQPVGSPLSLECTVEGTSNPNLYWYRQAAGRGLQLLFYSVGIGQISSEVPQNLSASRPQDRQFILSSKKLLLSDSGFYLCAWSVRGFGSRGTEAFFGQGTRLTVV.

The J gene is TRBJ1-6, the V gene TRBV5-4; TRBD1 matches 12 bases. The V gene's germline CDR1 is SGHNT and CDR2 YYREEE (reference sequence). With V trimmed by 4 bases and J by 5 bases, 4 bases remained unmatched. The CDR3 totals 16 residues. The CDR3 protein is CASSEGQGADNSPLHF. DNA of the CDR3: TGTGCCAGCAGCGAGGGACAGGGGGCGGATAATTCACCCCTCCACTTT.

J is TRBJ1-2 and V is TRBV27, with 8 bases fitting TRBD1. V shed 4 bases and J 4 bases; nucleotides not matched to a gene: 8. The germline V gene encodes CDR1 MNHEY and CDR2 SMNVEV (reference sequence). The CDR3 length is 15 residues. The CDR3 DNA reads TGTGCCAGCAGTTCCGTTAGGACAGGGTTCTATGGCTACACCTTC. Protein: CASSSVRTGFYGYTF.

The V and J genes are TRBV6-1 and TRBJ2-5; possibly TRBD1 for D (6 bases). Germline-derived CDR1 and CDR2 are MNHNS and SASEGT. The CDR3 is 15 residues long. Trimming left V 5 bases short and J 3 bases short, with 16 bases between. CDR3 in DNA: TGTGCCAGCAGTACACAGGGTCGTGGGAAAGAGACCCAGTACTTC. Translated, it gives CASSTQGRGKETQYF.

The chain carries TRBV25-1 and TRBJ1-2; D remains unclear. V lost 3 bases and J 4 bases, leaving 9 bases between the germline ends. CDR3 size: 13 residues. Germline CDR1 is MGHDK and CDR2 is SYGVNS. CDR3 DNA: TGTGCCAGCAGTGATTACGGGTTCTATGGCTACACCTTC. Encoded protein: CASSDYGFYGYTF.

J is TRBJ1-4 and V is TRBV6-1; D gene uncertain. Germline CDR1 MNHNS, CDR2 SASEGT. CDR3 length: 13 residues. Deletions cut 2 bases from V and 4 bases from J, with 5 bases between. Written as DNA, the CDR3 is TGTGCCAGCAGTGAACAGTTTAATGAAAAACTGTTTTTT. Its protein is CASSEQFNEKLFF.

The chain joins TRBV5-1 to TRBJ2-3; no definite D call. The germline V and J ends were trimmed by 5 bases and 6 bases, with 16 bases remaining between them. Per germline, CDR1 SGHRS and CDR2 YFSETQ. This CDR3 is built from 14 residues. CDR3 DNA: TGCGCCAGCAGTCTTACTACCGAGGTTGATACGCAGTATTTT. This sequence encodes CASSLTTEVDTQYF.